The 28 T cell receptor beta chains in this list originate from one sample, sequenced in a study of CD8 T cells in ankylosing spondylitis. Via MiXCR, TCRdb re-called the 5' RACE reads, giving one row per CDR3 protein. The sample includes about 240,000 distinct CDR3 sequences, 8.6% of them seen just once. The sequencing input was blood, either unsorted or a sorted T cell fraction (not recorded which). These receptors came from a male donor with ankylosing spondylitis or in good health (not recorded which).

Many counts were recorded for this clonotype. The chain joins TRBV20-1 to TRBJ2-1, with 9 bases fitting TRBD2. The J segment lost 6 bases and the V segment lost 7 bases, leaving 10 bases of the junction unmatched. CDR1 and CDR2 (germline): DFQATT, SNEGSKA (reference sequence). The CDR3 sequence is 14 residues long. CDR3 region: CSVEKRGASNEQFF. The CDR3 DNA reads TGCAGTGTCGAGAAGCGGGGGGCAAGCAATGAGCAGTTCTTC.

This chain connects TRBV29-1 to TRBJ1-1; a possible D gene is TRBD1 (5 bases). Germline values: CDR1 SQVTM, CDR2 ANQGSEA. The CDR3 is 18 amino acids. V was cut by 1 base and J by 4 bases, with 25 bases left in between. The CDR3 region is CSVEVWQGIERVSTEAFF. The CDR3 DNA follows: TGCAGCGTTGAAGTTTGGCAGGGAATCGAGCGGGTGAGCACTGAAGCTTTCTTT.

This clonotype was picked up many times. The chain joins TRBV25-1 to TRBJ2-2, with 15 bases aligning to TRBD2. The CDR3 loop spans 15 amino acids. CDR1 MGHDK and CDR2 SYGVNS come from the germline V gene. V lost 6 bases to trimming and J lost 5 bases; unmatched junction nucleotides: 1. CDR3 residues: CASSGLAGGTGELFF. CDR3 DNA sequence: TGTGCCAGCAGCGGACTAGCGGGAGGGACCGGGGAGCTGTTTTTT.

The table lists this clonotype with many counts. The CDR3 coding sequence is TGCGCCAGCAGCCAAGATCGGGCACAGGGATCATACGAGCAGTACTTC. As protein: CASSQDRAQGSYEQYF. The V call is TRBV4-3, the J call TRBJ2-7, with D possibly matching TRBD1 (6 bases). V shed 0 bases and J shed 4 bases, with 16 bases lying between them. Per germline, CDR1 LGHNA and CDR2 YSLEER. There are 16 residues in the CDR3.

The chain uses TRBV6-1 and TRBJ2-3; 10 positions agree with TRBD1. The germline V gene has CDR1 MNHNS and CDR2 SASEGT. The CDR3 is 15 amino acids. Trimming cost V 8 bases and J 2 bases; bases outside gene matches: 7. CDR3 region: CASCLTGGFTDTQYF. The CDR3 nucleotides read TGTGCCAGCTGTCTGACAGGGGGCTTCACAGATACGCAGTATTTT.

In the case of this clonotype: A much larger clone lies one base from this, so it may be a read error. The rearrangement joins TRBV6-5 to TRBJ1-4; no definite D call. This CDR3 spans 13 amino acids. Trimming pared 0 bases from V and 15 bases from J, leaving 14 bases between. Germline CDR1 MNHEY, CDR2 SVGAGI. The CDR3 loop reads CASSYSKRGVMFF. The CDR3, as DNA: TGTGCCAGCAGTTACTCGAAGCGGGGAGTAATGTTTTTT.

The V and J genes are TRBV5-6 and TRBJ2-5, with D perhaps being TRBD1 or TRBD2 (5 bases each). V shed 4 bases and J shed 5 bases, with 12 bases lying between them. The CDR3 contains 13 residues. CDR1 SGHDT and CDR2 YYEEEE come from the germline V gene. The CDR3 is CASSPGRWETQYF. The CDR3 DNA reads TGTGCCAGCAGCCCGGGACGGTGGGAGACCCAGTACTTC. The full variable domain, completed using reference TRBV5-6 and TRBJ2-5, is DAGVTQSPTHLIKTRGQQVTLRCSPKSGHDTVSWYQQALGQGPQFIFQYYEEEERQRGNFPDRFSGHQFPNYSSELNVNALLLGDSALYLCASSPGRWETQYFGPGTRLLVL.

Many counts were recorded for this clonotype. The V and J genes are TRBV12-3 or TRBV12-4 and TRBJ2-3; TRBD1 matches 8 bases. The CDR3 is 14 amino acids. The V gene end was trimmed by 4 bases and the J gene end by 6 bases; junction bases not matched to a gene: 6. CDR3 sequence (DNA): TGTGCCAGCAGTTCCCCGGGACAGGTGGATACGCAGTATTTT. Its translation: CASSSPGQVDTQYF.

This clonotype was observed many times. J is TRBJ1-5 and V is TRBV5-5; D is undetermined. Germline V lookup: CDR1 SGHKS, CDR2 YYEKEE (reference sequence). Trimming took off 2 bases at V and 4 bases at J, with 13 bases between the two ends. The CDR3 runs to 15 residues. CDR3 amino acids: CASSFGPIGNQPQHF. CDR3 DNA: TGTGCCAGCAGCTTCGGGCCGATAGGGAATCAGCCCCAGCATTTT.

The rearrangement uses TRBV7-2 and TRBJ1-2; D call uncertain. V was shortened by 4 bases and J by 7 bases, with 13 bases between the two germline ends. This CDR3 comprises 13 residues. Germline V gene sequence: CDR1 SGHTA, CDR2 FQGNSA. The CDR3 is CASSSSPTVGYTF. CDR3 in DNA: TGTGCCAGCAGCTCCAGCCCCACAGTTGGCTACACCTTC.

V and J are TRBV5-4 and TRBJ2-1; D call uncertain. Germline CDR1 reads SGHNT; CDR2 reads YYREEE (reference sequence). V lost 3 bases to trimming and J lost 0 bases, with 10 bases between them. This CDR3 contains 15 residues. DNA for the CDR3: TGTGCCAGCAGCTCCGATAGGGTCTCCTACAATGAGCAGTTCTTC. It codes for CASSSDRVSYNEQFF.

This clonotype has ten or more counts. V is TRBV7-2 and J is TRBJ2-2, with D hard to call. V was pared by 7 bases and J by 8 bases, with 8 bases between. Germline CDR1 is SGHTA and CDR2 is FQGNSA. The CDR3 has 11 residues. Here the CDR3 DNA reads TGTGCCAGCACCACTGAGGGGGAGCTGTTTTTT. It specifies CASTTEGELFF.

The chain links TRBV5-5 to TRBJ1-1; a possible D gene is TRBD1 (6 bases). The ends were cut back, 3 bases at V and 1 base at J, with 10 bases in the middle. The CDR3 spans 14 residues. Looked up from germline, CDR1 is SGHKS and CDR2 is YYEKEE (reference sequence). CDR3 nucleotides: TGTGCCAGCAGCTCACAGGGCCCGAACACTGAAGCTTTCTTT. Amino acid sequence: CASSSQGPNTEAFF. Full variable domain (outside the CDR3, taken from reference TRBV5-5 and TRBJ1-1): DAGVTQSPTHLIKTRGQQVTLRCSPISGHKSVSWYQQVLGQGPQFIFQYYEKEERGRGNFPDRFSARQFPNYSSELNVNALLLGDSALYLCASSSQGPNTEAFFGQGTRLTVV.

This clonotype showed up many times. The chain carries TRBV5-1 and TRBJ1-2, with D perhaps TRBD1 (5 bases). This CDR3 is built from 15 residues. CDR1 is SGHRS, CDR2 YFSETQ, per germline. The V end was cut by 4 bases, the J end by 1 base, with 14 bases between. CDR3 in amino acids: CASSPGRLLNYGYTF. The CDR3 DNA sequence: TGCGCCAGCAGCCCGGGACGGCTCCTTAACTATGGCTACACCTTC.

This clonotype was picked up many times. The CDR3 DNA reads TGCAGTGCTAGAGATTGGACAGGACCGTACGAGCAGTACTTC. Amino acid sequence: CSARDWTGPYEQYF. This rearrangement joins TRBV20-1 to TRBJ2-7; 7 nucleotides match TRBD1. Trimming removed 0 bases from V and 4 bases from J; junction bases left unmatched: 6. In germline, CDR1 is DFQATT, CDR2 SNEGSKA (reference sequence). This CDR3 is 14 amino acids long.

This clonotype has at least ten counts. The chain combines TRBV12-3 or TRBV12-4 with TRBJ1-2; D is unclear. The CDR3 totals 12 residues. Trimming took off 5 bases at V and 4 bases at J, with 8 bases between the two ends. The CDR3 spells CASSPSGYGYTF. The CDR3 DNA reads TGTGCCAGCAGTCCCTCTGGCTATGGCTACACCTTC.

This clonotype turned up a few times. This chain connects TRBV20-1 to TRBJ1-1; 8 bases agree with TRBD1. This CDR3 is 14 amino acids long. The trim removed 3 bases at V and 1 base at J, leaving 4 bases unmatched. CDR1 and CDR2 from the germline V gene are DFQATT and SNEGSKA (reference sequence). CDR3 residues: CSARAGGWNTEAFF. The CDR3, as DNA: TGCAGTGCTAGGGCAGGGGGCTGGAACACTGAAGCTTTCTTT.

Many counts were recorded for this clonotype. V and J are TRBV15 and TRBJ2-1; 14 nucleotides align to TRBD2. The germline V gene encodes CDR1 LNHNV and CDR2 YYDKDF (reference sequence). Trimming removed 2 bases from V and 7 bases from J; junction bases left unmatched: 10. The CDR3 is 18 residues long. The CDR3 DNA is TGTGCCACCAGCAGAAAAAACCTCGGACTAGCGGGAGGTAATGAGCAGTTCTTC. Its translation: CATSRKNLGLAGGNEQFF.

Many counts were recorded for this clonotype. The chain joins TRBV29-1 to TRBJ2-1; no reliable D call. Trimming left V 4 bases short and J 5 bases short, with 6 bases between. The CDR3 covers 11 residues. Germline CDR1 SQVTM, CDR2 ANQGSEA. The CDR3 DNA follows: TGCAGCGTTGTGAGGAACAATGAGCAGTTCTTC. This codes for CSVVRNNEQFF.

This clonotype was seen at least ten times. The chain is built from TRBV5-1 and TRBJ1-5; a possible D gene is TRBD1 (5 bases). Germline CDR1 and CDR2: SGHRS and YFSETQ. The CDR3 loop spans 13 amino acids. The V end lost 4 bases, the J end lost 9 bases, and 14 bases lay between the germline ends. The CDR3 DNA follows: TGCGCCAGCAGCCCCTCGGGGGAAGGGCCCCAGCATTTT. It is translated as CASSPSGEGPQHF.

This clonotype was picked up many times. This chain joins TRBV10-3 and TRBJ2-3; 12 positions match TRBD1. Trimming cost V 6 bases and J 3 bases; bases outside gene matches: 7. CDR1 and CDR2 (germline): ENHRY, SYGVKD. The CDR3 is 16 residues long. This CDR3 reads CAIRAGQGARTDTQYF. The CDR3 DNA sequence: TGTGCCATCAGGGCGGGACAGGGGGCTAGGACAGATACGCAGTATTTT.

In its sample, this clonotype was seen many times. In DNA form, the CDR3 reads TGTGCCACCGCTGCGGGTACGCAGTATTTT. This gives the protein CATAAGTQYF. The chain combines TRBV7-2 with TRBJ2-3, with a weak D call TRBD2 (5 bases). Per the germline V gene, CDR1 is SGHTA and CDR2 is FQGNSA. CDR3 length: 10 residues. V dropped 10 bases and J dropped 8 bases, with 10 bases sitting between them.

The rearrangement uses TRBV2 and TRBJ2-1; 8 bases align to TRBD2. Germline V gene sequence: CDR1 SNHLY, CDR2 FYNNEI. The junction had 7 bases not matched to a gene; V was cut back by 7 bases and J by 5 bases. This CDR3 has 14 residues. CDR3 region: CASISLAGHNEQFF. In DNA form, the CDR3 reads TGTGCCAGCATATCTCTAGCGGGTCACAATGAGCAGTTCTTC.

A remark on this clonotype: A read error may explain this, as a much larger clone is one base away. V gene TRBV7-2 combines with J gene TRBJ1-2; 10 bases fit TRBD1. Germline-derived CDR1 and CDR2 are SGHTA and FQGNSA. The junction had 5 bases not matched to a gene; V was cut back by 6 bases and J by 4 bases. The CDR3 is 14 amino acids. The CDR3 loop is CASRWDRGFYGYTF. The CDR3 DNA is TGTGCCAGCAGGTGGGACAGGGGCTTCTATGGCTACACCTTC.

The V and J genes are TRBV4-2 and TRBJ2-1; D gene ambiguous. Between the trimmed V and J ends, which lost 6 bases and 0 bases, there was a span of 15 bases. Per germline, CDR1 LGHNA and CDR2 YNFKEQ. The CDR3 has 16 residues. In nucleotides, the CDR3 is TGTGCCAGCAGTCCCCGGCTCCCCAGCTCCTACAATGAGCAGTTCTTC. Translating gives CASSPRLPSSYNEQFF.

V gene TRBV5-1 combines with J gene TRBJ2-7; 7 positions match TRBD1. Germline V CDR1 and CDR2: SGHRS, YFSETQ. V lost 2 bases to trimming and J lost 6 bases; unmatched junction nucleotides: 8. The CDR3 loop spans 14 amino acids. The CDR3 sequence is CASSFMGQPSEQYF. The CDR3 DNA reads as TGCGCCAGCAGCTTTATGGGACAGCCAAGCGAGCAGTACTTC.

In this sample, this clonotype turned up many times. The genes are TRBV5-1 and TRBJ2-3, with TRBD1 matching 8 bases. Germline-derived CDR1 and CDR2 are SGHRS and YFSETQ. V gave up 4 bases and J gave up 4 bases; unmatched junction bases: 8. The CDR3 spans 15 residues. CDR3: CASSPGQGSSDTQYF. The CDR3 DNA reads TGCGCCAGCAGCCCCGGACAGGGATCTTCAGATACGCAGTATTTT.

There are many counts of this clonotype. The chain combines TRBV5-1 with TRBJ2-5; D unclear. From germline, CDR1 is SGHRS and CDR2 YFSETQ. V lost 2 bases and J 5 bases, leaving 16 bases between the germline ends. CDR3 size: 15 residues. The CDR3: CASSFRSAQTETQYF. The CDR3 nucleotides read TGCGCCAGCAGCTTTCGGTCAGCACAGACGGAGACCCAGTACTTC.